The TCR beta chain under discussion was sequenced for a study of T cells in Graves' hyperthyroidism and ophthalmopathy. Turning to the study itself: Blood from the periphery was taken at initial diagnosis, before any treatment.

Notes on the study in general: Blood also held most thyroid clonotypes expanded beyond 0.001.

RNA transcripts provided the source from which TCR beta CDR3 regions were amplified. HTBI primers were employed in a first-round RT-PCR of the TCR CDR3. TCRdb redid the calling of the multiplex PCR reads with MiXCR, one entry per CDR3 protein. The sample lists under 300,000 distinct CDR3 sequences; more than 14% were seen once. This clonotype occurred many times. The antigen is not known. Diagnosing involved the use of clinical symptoms, serum thyroxine and TRAb, thyroid ultrasound and orbital computed tomography. The sample of blood was obtained at first hyperthyroidism diagnosis (before any ophthalmopathy symptoms). The receptor comes from a woman aged 40 to 49 with Graves' hyperthyroidism that later progressed to Graves' ophthalmopathy. Sequencing was carried out using blood.

This CDR3 reads CASSPGHKGNQPQHF. As DNA, the CDR3 is TGTGCCAGCAGCCCCGGACATAAGGGCAATCAGCCCCAGCATTTT. The chain recombines TRBV28 with TRBJ1-5; possible D gene TRBD1, 5 bases. The V end was cut by 6 bases, the J end by 2 bases, with 14 bases between. This CDR3 has 15 residues. CDR1 and CDR2 from the germline V gene are MDHEN and SYDVKM.